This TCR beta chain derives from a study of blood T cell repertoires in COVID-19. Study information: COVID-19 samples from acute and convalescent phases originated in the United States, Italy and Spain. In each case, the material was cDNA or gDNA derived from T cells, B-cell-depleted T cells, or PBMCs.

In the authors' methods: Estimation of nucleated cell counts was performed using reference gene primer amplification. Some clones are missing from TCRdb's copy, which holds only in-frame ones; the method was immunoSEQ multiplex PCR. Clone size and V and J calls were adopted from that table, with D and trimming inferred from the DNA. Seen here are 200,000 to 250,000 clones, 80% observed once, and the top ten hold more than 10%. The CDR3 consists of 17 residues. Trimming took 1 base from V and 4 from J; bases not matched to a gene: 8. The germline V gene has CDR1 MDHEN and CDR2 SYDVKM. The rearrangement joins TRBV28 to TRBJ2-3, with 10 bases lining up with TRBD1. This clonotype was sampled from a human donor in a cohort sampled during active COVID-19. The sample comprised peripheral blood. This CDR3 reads CASSLFPTGGIADTQYF. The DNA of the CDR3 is TGTGCCAGCAGTTTATTCCCGACAGGGGGCATCGCAGATACGCAGTATTTT.